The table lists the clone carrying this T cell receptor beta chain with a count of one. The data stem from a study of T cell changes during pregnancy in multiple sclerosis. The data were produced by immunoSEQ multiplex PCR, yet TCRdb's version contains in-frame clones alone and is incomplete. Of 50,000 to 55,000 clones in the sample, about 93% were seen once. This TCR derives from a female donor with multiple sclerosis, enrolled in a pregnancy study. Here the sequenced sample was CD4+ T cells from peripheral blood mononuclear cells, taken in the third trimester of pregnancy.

For the CDR3, the DNA is TGTGCCAGCAGCTCAACGCTGGCGGGGCCCAGCACCGGGGAGCTGTTTTTT. Protein sequence: CASSSTLAGPSTGELFF. V and J are TRBV7-2 and TRBJ2-2; TRBD2 is a possible D gene (6 bases). Trimming stripped 4 bases from V and 4 bases from J, with 19 bases between. Germline V gene sequence: CDR1 SGHTA, CDR2 FQGNSA. CDR3 size: 17 residues.